The sequence of this T cell receptor beta chain was determined in a study of vaccination and CD4 T cells after COVID-19. TCRdb analysed the PCR reads with MiXCR anew, one entry per CDR3 protein. The repertoire holds approximately 21,000 distinct CDR3 sequences, with about 50% as singletons. Germline V lookup: CDR1 MNHNS, CDR2 SASEGT. This CDR3 has 14 residues. Between the trimmed V and J ends, which lost 8 bases and 2 bases, there was a span of 16 bases. The material sequenced was CD4+ T cells from blood, taken before SARS-CoV-2 vaccination. This TCR was sampled from a human donor who had recovered from COVID-19. The rearrangement uses TRBV6-1 and TRBJ2-7, with D maybe TRBD1 (7 bases). CDR3: CASAGQGGTYEQYF. The DNA for the CDR3 is TGTGCCAGCGCCGGGCAGGGGGGAACCTACGAGCAGTACTTC.